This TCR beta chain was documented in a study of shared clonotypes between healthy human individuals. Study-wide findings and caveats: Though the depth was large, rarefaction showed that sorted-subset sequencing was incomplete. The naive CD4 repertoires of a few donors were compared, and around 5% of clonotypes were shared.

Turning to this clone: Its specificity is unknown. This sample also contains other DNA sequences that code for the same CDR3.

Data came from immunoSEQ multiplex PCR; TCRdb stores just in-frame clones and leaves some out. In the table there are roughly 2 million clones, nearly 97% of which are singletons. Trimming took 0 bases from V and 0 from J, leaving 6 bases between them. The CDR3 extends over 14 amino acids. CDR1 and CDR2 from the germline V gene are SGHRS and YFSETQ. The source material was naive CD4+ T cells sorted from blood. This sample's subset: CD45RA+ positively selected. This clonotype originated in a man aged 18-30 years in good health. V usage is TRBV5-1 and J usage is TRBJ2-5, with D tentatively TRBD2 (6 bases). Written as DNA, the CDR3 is TGCGCCAGCAGCTTGGGGGACTACCAAGAGACCCAGTACTTC. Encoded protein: CASSLGDYQETQYF.